Listed below are T cell receptor beta chains from one sample, sequenced in a study of control samples from healthy donors and cancer patients. Measured with immunoSEQ multiplex PCR; TCRdb has only the in-frame clones, and not every one. The table has about 140,000 clones, roughly 90% seen once. The specimen sequenced was blood. These receptors came from a man between 25 and 39 years old in good health. CDR3s include the opening cysteine and the closing phenylalanine or tryptophan. D genes are given only for firm matches. Where a row states a size, it is once, few, many or the class of an expanded clone; other rows omit it.

abundance	v_gene	j_gene	d_gene	CDR3nt	CDR3aa
.	TRBV7-3	TRBJ2-1	.	TGTGCCAGCAGCTTAACCCCGACCGACAGGGGAGGGGAGCAGTTCTTC	CASSLTPTDRGGEQFF
.	TRBV4-3	TRBJ2-3	.	TGCGCCAGCAGCCAAGCCCAGGGGGATACGCAGTATTTT	CASSQAQGDTQYF
.	TRBV4-3	TRBJ2-7	.	TGCGCCAGCAGGGAGGAAAGGGGAGCATCCTACGAGCAGTACTTC	CASREERGASYEQYF
.	TRBV6-6	TRBJ1-2	TRBD1	TGTGCCAGCAGCCAGGGACAGAACTATGGCTACACCTTC	CASSQGQNYGYTF
.	TRBV7-2	TRBJ1-4	.	TGTGCCAGCAGCTCCCCAGCGTCGGGGGCAACTAATGAAAAACTGTTTTTT	CASSSPASGATNEKLFF
.	TRBV6-5	TRBJ2-7	TRBD1	TGTGCCAGCAGTTACTCAGACAGGGGTGCCTACGAGCAGTACTTC	CASSYSDRGAYEQYF
.	TRBV5-8	TRBJ2-2	TRBD1	TGTGCCAGCAGCTTGGGAAACAGGGGGACCGGGGAGCTGTTTTTT	CASSLGNRGTGELFF
.	TRBV4-1	TRBJ1-5	TRBD1	TGCGCCAGCAGCCAAACACAGGGGACCAATCAGCCCCAGCATTTT	CASSQTQGTNQPQHF
.	TRBV6-5	TRBJ2-3	TRBD1	TGTGCCAGCAGATGGACAGGGGGCACAGATACGCAGTATTTT	CASRWTGGTDTQYF
.	TRBV7-9	TRBJ1-1	.	TGTGCCAGCAGCCAGCCCCCCGGGTTGACTGAAGCTTTCTTT	CASSQPPGLTEAFF
.	TRBV3-1/TRBV3-2	TRBJ2-1	TRBD2	TGTGCCAGCAGCCAAGATAACGGACTAGCGGGGGACAATGAGCAGTTCTTC	CASSQDNGLAGDNEQFF
.	TRBV27	TRBJ1-1	.	TGTGCCAGCAGTTTCACAGTGAACACTGAAGCTTTCTTT	CASSFTVNTEAFF
once	TRBV3-1/TRBV3-2	TRBJ1-5	.	TGTGCCAGCACCCAGGGGAGCAATCAGCCCCAGCATTTT	CASTQGSNQPQHF
.	TRBV7-2	TRBJ1-5	.	TGTGCCAGCAGCTCGCCTAATCAGCCCCAGCATTTT	CASSSPNQPQHF
.	TRBV28	TRBJ2-7	TRBD2	TGTGCCACCACTAGCGGGGGAGCCTACGAGCAGTACTTC	CATTSGGAYEQYF
.	TRBV7-2	TRBJ2-7	TRBD2	TGTGCCAGCAGCCCACGGACTAGCGGGACCTACGAGCAGTACTTC	CASSPRTSGTYEQYF
.	TRBV7-9	TRBJ1-1	.	TGTGCCAGCAGCGAATCAAACACTGAAGCTTTCTTT	CASSESNTEAFF
few	TRBV29-1	TRBJ1-1	.	TGCAGCGTGCAGTCGGGGGCCAGGGCGGCTTTCTTT	CSVQSGARAAFF
.	TRBV7-3	TRBJ2-5	.	TGTGCCAGCAGCCCACCTGGCAGGGGAAGAGAGACCCAGTACTTC	CASSPPGRGRETQYF
.	TRBV28	TRBJ2-7	.	TGTGCCAGCAGTATGACAGGTAGCTCCTACGAGCAGTACTTC	CASSMTGSSYEQYF
.	TRBV12-3/TRBV12-4	TRBJ1-2	.	TGTGCCAGCAGCAAAAGTAACTATGGCTACACCTTC	CASSKSNYGYTF
.	TRBV4-2	TRBJ2-7	TRBD2	TGTGCCAGCAGCCTGACTAGCGCGAGCTCCTACGAGCAGTACTTC	CASSLTSASSYEQYF
.	TRBV18	TRBJ1-2	.	TGTGCCAGCTCACCAACAGATGGCTATGGCTACACCTTC	CASSPTDGYGYTF
.	TRBV9	TRBJ1-6	.	TGTGCCAGCAGCGTAGGTGGGACACCAAATTCACCCCTCCACTTT	CASSVGGTPNSPLHF
.	TRBV27	TRBJ2-7	TRBD1	TGTGCCAGCAGACTACAGACAGGGGGATTCTACGAGCAGTACTTC	CASRLQTGGFYEQYF
.	TRBV27	TRBJ1-2	TRBD1	TGTGCCAGCAGTTCACGACAGGGCCTCTATGGCTACACCTTC	CASSSRQGLYGYTF
.	TRBV3-1/TRBV3-2	TRBJ2-7	TRBD2	TGTGCCAGCAGCCAAGTCGGCGGGAGGCCCCCCTACGAGCAGTACTTC	CASSQVGGRPPYEQYF
.	TRBV14	TRBJ1-6	.	TGTGCCAGCAGCCCCCTCTCACCAGGGAATTCACCCCTCCACTTT	CASSPLSPGNSPLHF
.	TRBV3-1/TRBV3-2	TRBJ1-4	.	TGTGCCAGCAGCCAAGGATCTAGGAGCGCAACTAATGAAAAACTGTTTTTT	CASSQGSRSATNEKLFF
.	TRBV9	TRBJ2-3	TRBD2	TGTGCCAGCAGCCCCTCGGGACTAGCGTCCGGAGTCACAGATACGCAGTATTTT	CASSPSGLASGVTDTQYF
.	TRBV11-2	TRBJ1-5	.	TGTGCCAGCAGCTTTGCAGCAAATCAGCCCCAGCATTTT	CASSFAANQPQHF
.	TRBV6-7	TRBJ1-2	TRBD1	TGTGCCAGCATCTTAGGACAGGGGCGGGAAGCTAACTATGGCTACACCTTC	CASILGQGREANYGYTF
.	TRBV6-5	TRBJ2-5	.	TGTGCCAGCAGTTACACCACAGGGCAGATAGAGACCCAGTACTTC	CASSYTTGQIETQYF
.	TRBV5-6	TRBJ2-6	TRBD2	TGTGCCAGCAGCCCAATCCGGACTAGCGGGCTCTCTGGGGCCAACGTCCTGACTTTC	CASSPIRTSGLSGANVLTF
once	TRBV6-5	TRBJ2-5	.	TGTGCCAGCAGCCTAGGACTGAAAGAGACCCAGTACTTC	CASSLGLKETQYF
.	TRBV5-1	TRBJ2-2	TRBD1	TGCGCCAGCAGCTTGGCCCTAACAGGGGGCACCGGGGAGCTGTTTTTT	CASSLALTGGTGELFF
.	TRBV5-4	TRBJ2-3	TRBD2	TGTGCCAGCAGCGGGCCCGAAACTAGCGGGGCGACAGATACGCAGTATTTT	CASSGPETSGATDTQYF
.	TRBV11-2	TRBJ1-1	.	TGTGCCAGCAGCTTAGGGGCGAGGAACACTGAAGCTTTCTTT	CASSLGARNTEAFF
.	TRBV27	TRBJ2-7	.	TGTGCCAGCAGTCCAGACAGGGGAGGGTACTACGAGCAGTACTTC	CASSPDRGGYYEQYF
.	TRBV7-9	TRBJ2-1	TRBD2	TGTGCCAGCAGCTTTGTGCTAGCGGGAGAAGAGCAGTTCTTC	CASSFVLAGEEQFF
.	TRBV6-1	TRBJ1-5	.	TGTGCCAGCAGTGACTACAGGGTAAGCGGGAATCAGCCCCAGCATTTT	CASSDYRVSGNQPQHF
.	TRBV6-2/TRBV6-3	TRBJ2-1	TRBD2	TGTGCCAGCAGTCCGGGAGGGTCCTACAATGAGCAGTTCTTC	CASSPGGSYNEQFF
.	TRBV7-8	TRBJ2-1	.	TGTGCCAGCAGCTTACGTCGGGAAGCCTACAATGAGCAGTTCTTC	CASSLRREAYNEQFF
.	TRBV19	TRBJ2-7	.	TGTGCCAGTAGTATAACCGTGCTGTACGAGCAGTACTTC	CASSITVLYEQYF
.	TRBV29-1	TRBJ2-6	TRBD1	TGCAGCGTTGAGGGACAGACTGGGGCCAACGTCCTGACTTTC	CSVEGQTGANVLTF